A selection of T cell receptor beta chains follows, all from one sample in a study of shared clonotypes between healthy human individuals. Libraries were prepared by immunoSEQ multiplex PCR; TCRdb keeps only in-frame clonotypes and omits some of them. Of roughly 1,800,000 clones in the sample, about 94% were seen once. Sequencing was performed on naive CD8+ T cells sorted from blood. The source is a young man in good health. The CDR3 runs from the conserved cysteine through the conserved F or W. The D gene is left open where the match is weak. Clone size appears in some rows only: once, few, many, or a class for an expanded clone.

J: TRBJ2-7
size: once
D: -
V: TRBV29-1
DNA: TGCAGCGTTGAGACGAACAGGGGGGGGCTCTACGAGCAGTACTTC
CDR3: CSVETNRGGLYEQYF

J: TRBJ1-5
size: -
D: -
V: TRBV27
DNA: TGTGCCAGCAGTACAGGTAGCAATCAGCCCCAGCATTTT
CDR3: CASSTGSNQPQHF

J: TRBJ1-5
size: -
D: -
V: TRBV5-8
DNA: TGTGCCAGCAGCTCACCCCAGCTTCAGTGGAATCAGCCCCAGCATTTT
CDR3: CASSSPQLQWNQPQHF

J: TRBJ2-4
size: -
D: TRBD2
V: TRBV4-1
DNA: TGCGCCAGCAGCCAAGGGGTCGGGAGGTCGGAGTCCAAAAACATTCAGTACTTC
CDR3: CASSQGVGRSESKNIQYF

J: TRBJ1-2
size: once
D: -
V: TRBV7-9
DNA: TGTGCCAGCAGCTTAGCGGGCTCCGGCTATGGCTACACCTTC
CDR3: CASSLAGSGYGYTF

J: TRBJ2-6
size: -
D: TRBD1
V: TRBV19
DNA: TGTGCCAGTAGTGTCGGGACAGGATATTCTGGGGCCAACGTCCTGACTTTC
CDR3: CASSVGTGYSGANVLTF

J: TRBJ2-7
size: -
D: TRBD1
V: TRBV4-3
DNA: TGCGCCAGCAGCCAAGATTTAAGGGACAGGGGGTTCGACGAGCAGTACTTC
CDR3: CASSQDLRDRGFDEQYF

J: TRBJ2-1
size: -
D: -
V: TRBV5-4
DNA: TGTGCCAGCAGCTTGCGGGGAAACTTCTACAATGAGCAGTTCTTC
CDR3: CASSLRGNFYNEQFF

J: TRBJ1-4
size: once
D: -
V: TRBV11-2
DNA: TGTGCCAGCAGCTTACAGAATGAAAAACTGTTTTTT
CDR3: CASSLQNEKLFF

J: TRBJ1-1
size: -
D: -
V: TRBV13
DNA: TGTGCCAGCAGCCCGCCGCCCCCCCGCGGGACTGAAGCTTTCTTT
CDR3: CASSPPPPRGTEAFF

J: TRBJ2-5
size: -
D: TRBD2
V: TRBV7-9
DNA: TGTGCCAGCAGCTTAGCGAGACTAGCGGGGCTCGAGACCCAGTACTTC
CDR3: CASSLARLAGLETQYF

J: TRBJ2-1
size: once
D: TRBD2
V: TRBV27
DNA: TGTGCCAGCAGTGCCGGGACTAGCGCATACAATGAGCAGTTCTTC
CDR3: CASSAGTSAYNEQFF

J: TRBJ2-3
size: -
D: -
V: TRBV15
DNA: TGTGCCACCAGCACGGGGGAAGGTGATACGCAGTATTTT
CDR3: CATSTGEGDTQYF

J: TRBJ2-1
size: -
D: -
V: TRBV25-1
DNA: TGTGCCAGCAGTTCGGTGACCGCCGGGTACAATGAGCAGTTCTTC
CDR3: CASSSVTAGYNEQFF

J: TRBJ2-2
size: -
D: -
V: TRBV27
DNA: TGTGCCAGCAGTTTATTGGAGGATTTAAACACCGGGGAGCTGTTTTTT
CDR3: CASSLLEDLNTGELFF

J: TRBJ2-7
size: once
D: TRBD1
V: TRBV7-9
DNA: TGTGCCAGCAGCTTAAGGACAGGGCCCACCTACGAGCAGTACTTC
CDR3: CASSLRTGPTYEQYF

J: TRBJ2-1
size: once
D: -
V: TRBV19
DNA: TGTGCCAGTAGTATGGAGGGCAAACTAGCACTCAATGAGCAGTTCTTC
CDR3: CASSMEGKLALNEQFF

J: TRBJ2-3
size: -
D: TRBD2
V: TRBV7-9
DNA: TGTGCCAGCAGCCCAACTAGCGGGTCGGGTGCAGATACGCAGTATTTT
CDR3: CASSPTSGSGADTQYF

J: TRBJ2-7
size: -
D: -
V: TRBV7-9
DNA: TGTGCCAGCAGCTCCACGGAAGAGCAGTACTTC
CDR3: CASSSTEEQYF

J: TRBJ2-2
size: -
D: -
V: TRBV27
DNA: TGTGCCAGCAGTCCCTGGACAGCGGCGAACACCGGGGAGCTGTTTTTT
CDR3: CASSPWTAANTGELFF

J: TRBJ2-1
size: once
D: TRBD1
V: TRBV28
DNA: TGTGCCAGCAGTTCCCCAGGGGGCAATGAGCAGTTCTTC
CDR3: CASSSPGGNEQFF

J: TRBJ2-5
size: -
D: -
V: TRBV27
DNA: TGTGCCAGTGAGGCTACTCAAGAGACCCAGTACTTC
CDR3: CASEATQETQYF

J: TRBJ2-7
size: -
D: TRBD2
V: TRBV10-1
DNA: TGCGCCAGCCCGGGGGGGGATTTATCCTACGAGCAGTACTTC
CDR3: CASPGGDLSYEQYF

J: TRBJ1-1
size: few
D: -
V: TRBV28
DNA: TGTGCCAGCAGTTCAAACACTGAAGCTTTCTTT
CDR3: CASSSNTEAFF

J: TRBJ1-1
size: -
D: -
V: TRBV7-8
DNA: TGTGCCAGCAGCTTAGACCGGGAAGGCACTGAAGCTTTCTTT
CDR3: CASSLDREGTEAFF

J: TRBJ2-1
size: -
D: -
V: TRBV4-3
DNA: TGCGCCAGCAGCCAAGATATTGCGGCCTACAATGAGCAGTTCTTC
CDR3: CASSQDIAAYNEQFF

J: TRBJ2-2
size: -
D: -
V: TRBV15
DNA: TGTGCCACCAGCAGAGAAGTAACCCCGGGCTGGGAGCTGTTTTTT
CDR3: CATSREVTPGWELFF

J: TRBJ2-3
size: -
D: -
V: TRBV9
DNA: TGTGCCAGCAGCGTAGAGGGGGGCGATAGCACAGATACGCAGTATTTT
CDR3: CASSVEGGDSTDTQYF

J: TRBJ2-1
size: -
D: -
V: TRBV9
DNA: TGTGCCAGCAGCTGGGGAGGACAGGCGTACAATGAGCAGTTCTTC
CDR3: CASSWGGQAYNEQFF

J: TRBJ2-1
size: -
D: -
V: TRBV11-2
DNA: TGTGCCAGCAGCCCCCAGGGAAATGAGCAGTTCTTC
CDR3: CASSPQGNEQFF

J: TRBJ1-4
size: -
D: -
V: TRBV6-5
DNA: TGTGCCAGCAGTCCGACAGGAGGGGTTAATGAAAAACTGTTTTTT
CDR3: CASSPTGGVNEKLFF

J: TRBJ2-7
size: -
D: TRBD1
V: TRBV4-2
DNA: TGTGCCAGCAGCCACCCCCCCGGAGACGGACAGGGGGACGAGCAGTACTTC
CDR3: CASSHPPGDGQGDEQYF

J: TRBJ2-1
size: -
D: TRBD2
V: TRBV30
DNA: TGTGCCTGGAGTGTGGGACTAGCGGGGGGGCATCATAGCTCCTACAATGAGCAGTTCTTC
CDR3: CAWSVGLAGGHHSSYNEQFF

J: TRBJ2-5
size: -
D: -
V: TRBV28
DNA: TGTGCCAGCAGTGGGGACTCCCAAGAGACCCAGTACTTC
CDR3: CASSGDSQETQYF

J: TRBJ2-1
size: -
D: -
V: TRBV4-3
DNA: TGCGCCAGCAGCCAAGTCCTGTTTGGAACCTACAATGAGCAGTTCTTC
CDR3: CASSQVLFGTYNEQFF

J: TRBJ2-2
size: -
D: TRBD1
V: TRBV5-1
DNA: TGCGCCAGCAGCCCGGCCCCAACAGGGGTTGACACCGGGGAGCTGTTTTTT
CDR3: CASSPAPTGVDTGELFF

J: TRBJ2-3
size: -
D: TRBD2
V: TRBV12-5
DNA: TGTGCTAGTGGTTTGGGCACGAGGGAGACTAGCGGGAGCCCAGCGGGCACAGATACGCAGTATTTT
CDR3: CASGLGTRETSGSPAGTDTQYF

J: TRBJ2-7
size: -
D: -
V: TRBV5-6
DNA: TGTGCCAGCAGCTTAGGTGACAGCGCCTACGAGCAGTACTTC
CDR3: CASSLGDSAYEQYF

J: TRBJ2-1
size: -
D: TRBD1
V: TRBV4-1
DNA: TGCGCCAGCAGCCAAACCGACAGGGCACCCTACAATGAGCAGTTCTTC
CDR3: CASSQTDRAPYNEQFF

J: TRBJ2-1
size: once
D: TRBD2
V: TRBV7-9
DNA: TGTGCCAGCAGCTTGAGTAGCGGGGGGAGGTACAATGAGCAGTTCTTC
CDR3: CASSLSSGGRYNEQFF

J: TRBJ2-5
size: -
D: -
V: TRBV7-9
DNA: TGTGCCAGCAGCTTAGCGACAGAGACCCAGTACTTC
CDR3: CASSLATETQYF

J: TRBJ1-5
size: few
D: TRBD1
V: TRBV6-1
DNA: TGTGCCAGCAGTGCCAACAGGGGATGGGTCAATCAGCCCCAGCATTTT
CDR3: CASSANRGWVNQPQHF